This passage covers 23 T cell receptor beta chains from one sample sequenced in a study of cytomegalovirus exposure and HLA in healthy donors. The PCR used 60 Vbeta and 13 Jbeta primers. The data were produced by immunoSEQ multiplex PCR, yet TCRdb's version contains in-frame clones alone and is incomplete. This table has over 40,000 clones, about 72% appearing once. The source material was PBMCs. These receptors were obtained from a young man in good health and CMV-seronegative.

J is TRBJ2-1 and V is TRBV5-1, with 13 nucleotides matching TRBD2. The CDR3 consists of 15 residues. The V and J ends lost 4 bases and 10 bases, in that order; junction bases with no gene match: 8. Germline CDR1 and CDR2: SGHRS and YFSETQ. CDR3 protein: CASSGGTSGIKEQFF. The CDR3 DNA is TGCGCCAGCAGCGGCGGGACTAGCGGGATCAAGGAGCAGTTCTTC.

This clone has only one observation. The chain recombines TRBV5-1 with TRBJ1-2; D unresolved. CDR1 SGHRS and CDR2 YFSETQ come from the germline V gene. Trimming removed 0 bases from V and 1 base from J, with 7 bases in between. The CDR3 extends over 14 amino acids. As DNA, the CDR3 is TGCGCCAGCAGCTTGGGCGGGGATAACTATGGCTACACCTTC. Translating it yields CASSLGGDNYGYTF.

The chain joins TRBV29-1 to TRBJ1-1; 8 bases are shared with TRBD1. The trim removed 4 bases at V and 0 bases at J, leaving 7 bases unmatched. The CDR3 is made up of 15 amino acids. The germline gives CDR1 SQVTM, CDR2 ANQGSEA. The CDR3 DNA is TGCAGCGTTGCAGGGGGCGGGGAGGTGAACACTGAAGCTTTCTTT. Its protein product is CSVAGGGEVNTEAFF.

V usage is TRBV5-1 and J usage is TRBJ2-5; a weak D match, TRBD2 (6 bases). Germline assignment: CDR1 SGHRS and CDR2 YFSETQ. Trimming left V 4 bases short and J 2 bases short, with 12 bases between. The CDR3 is 14 amino acids. The CDR3 sequence is CASSGGFNQETQYF. CDR3 DNA sequence: TGCGCCAGCAGCGGGGGGTTTAATCAAGAGACCCAGTACTTC.

V gene TRBV10-1 combines with J gene TRBJ2-7; TRBD1 matches 10 bases. CDR3 length: 14 amino acids. Per the germline V gene, CDR1 is WNHNN and CDR2 is SYGVQD (reference sequence). Unmatched junction bases numbered 5, after V lost 6 bases and J lost 3 bases. This CDR3 is CASSAGTGVYEQYF. Written as DNA, the CDR3 is TGCGCCAGCAGCGCTGGGACAGGGGTCTACGAGCAGTACTTC.

The rearrangement links TRBV21-1 to TRBJ2-1; the table's D call, TRBD1, has no DNA check behind it. TRBV21-1 is reported as a pseudogene. The CDR3 has 12 residues. This CDR3 is CASSLPSNEQFF. The CDR3 DNA sequence: TGTGCCAGCAGCCTGCCCAGCAATGAGCAGTTCTTC.

This sequence joins TRBV7-2 and TRBJ2-7; tentative D call: TRBD2 (5 bases). There are 14 residues in the CDR3. Germline lookup yields CDR1 SGHTA and CDR2 FQGNSA. Trimming took off 1 base at V and 6 bases at J, with 13 bases between the two ends. CDR3 sequence reads: CASSLGRLFLEQYF. The CDR3 nucleotides are TGTGCCAGCAGCTTAGGGAGGTTATTTCTCGAGCAGTACTTC.

V gene TRBV29-1 combines with J gene TRBJ2-3; 7 nucleotides line up with TRBD2. The length of the CDR3 is 15 residues. Trimming removed 6 bases from V and 6 bases from J; junction bases left unmatched: 15. Germline lookup yields CDR1 SQVTM and CDR2 ANQGSEA. The CDR3 DNA sequence: TGCAGCGTGTGGGAGGGGATAACCTTCCGGGATACGCAGTATTTT. It yields the protein CSVWEGITFRDTQYF.

The rearrangement joins TRBV2 to TRBJ1-2, with D maybe TRBD1 (6 bases). Germline loops: CDR1 SNHLY, CDR2 FYNNEI. This CDR3 has 10 residues. The ends were cut back, 6 bases at V and 10 bases at J, with 9 bases in the middle. As DNA, the CDR3 is TGTGCCAGCAGACAGGGCACCTACACCTTC. It encodes CASRQGTYTF. The full variable domain, with the rest looked up from reference TRBV2 and TRBJ1-2, is EPEVTQTPSHQVTQMGQEVILRCVPISNHLYFYWYRQILGQKVEFLVSFYNNEISEKSEIFDDQFSVERPDGSNFTLKIRSTKLEDSAMYFCASRQGTYTFGSGTRLTVV.

This clone has more than one count but fewer than ten. This chain uses TRBV7-9 with TRBJ2-1; 8 nucleotides line up with TRBD2. Germline values: CDR1 SEHNR, CDR2 FQNEAQ (reference sequence). Trimming removed 1 base from V and 8 bases from J; junction bases left unmatched: 7. The CDR3 runs 15 residues. This CDR3 is CASSLVREGRDEQFF. The CDR3 DNA follows: TGTGCCAGCAGCTTAGTTCGGGAGGGCCGGGATGAGCAGTTCTTC. The full variable domain, its missing parts supplied by reference TRBV7-9 and TRBJ2-1, is DTGVSQNPRHKITKRGQNVTFRCDPISEHNRLYWYRQTLGQGPEFLTYFQNEAQLEKSRLLSDRFSAERPKGSFSTLEIQRTEQGDSAMYLCASSLVREGRDEQFFGPGTRLTVL.

V gene TRBV19 combines with J gene TRBJ2-1; 11 bases align to TRBD2. CDR1 is LNHDA, CDR2 SQIVND, per germline (reference sequence). The CDR3 extends over 16 amino acids. J was trimmed by 9 bases and V by 6 bases; bases with no gene match: 13. CDR3 in amino acids: CASSALAGVGGSEQFF. In DNA, the CDR3 is TGTGCCAGTAGCGCACTAGCGGGAGTAGGAGGCAGTGAGCAGTTCTTC.

The DNA for the CDR3 is TGTGCCTGGAGTGTACAAATATTCGCAGGGACACTCACCGGGGAGCTGTTTTTT. This encodes CAWSVQIFAGTLTGELFF. V and J are TRBV30 and TRBJ2-2; possible D gene TRBD1, 6 bases. The CDR3 covers 18 residues. Germline assignment: CDR1 GTSNPN and CDR2 SVGIG (reference sequence). V was cut by 0 bases and J by 4 bases, with 21 bases left in between.

This clone showed up just once. The gene calls are TRBV11-2 and TRBJ2-2; D call uncertain. The CDR3 runs to 13 residues. Germline V lookup: CDR1 SGHAT, CDR2 FQNNGV. Trimming stripped 5 bases from V and 1 base from J, with 5 bases between. The CDR3 DNA reads as TGTGCCAGCAGCCCATTGAACACCGGGGAGCTGTTTTTT. This translates into CASSPLNTGELFF.

The V gene is TRBV4-1, the J gene TRBJ2-1; 7 nucleotides match TRBD2. V dropped 4 bases and J dropped 5; count of bases not matched to a gene: 11. This CDR3 spans 16 amino acids. Germline V gene data show CDR1 as MGHRA and CDR2 as YSYEKL. As DNA, the CDR3 is TGCGCCAGCAGCCGTACACTCGCGGGAGATAACAATGAGCAGTTCTTC. Amino acid sequence: CASSRTLAGDNNEQFF.

The gene calls are TRBV5-1 and TRBJ1-1; D might be TRBD1 (5 bases). The CDR3 has 15 residues. Germline V gives CDR1 SGHRS, CDR2 YFSETQ. Between the trimmed V and J ends, which lost 0 bases and 6 bases, there was a span of 15 bases. The CDR3 here is CASSLEVGRDSEAFF. The CDR3 DNA sequence: TGCGCCAGCAGCTTGGAAGTCGGGAGGGACTCTGAAGCTTTCTTT.

The genes are TRBV19 and TRBJ2-1, with TRBD2 as a possible D gene (5 bases). Per germline, CDR1 LNHDA and CDR2 SQIVND (reference sequence). Between the trimmed V and J ends, which lost 3 bases and 8 bases, there was a span of 17 bases. CDR3 length: 15 residues. The CDR3 bases are TGTGCCAGTAGTATTTTTGGGAGACCCATGGATGAGCAGTTCTTC. Translation: CASSIFGRPMDEQFF.

The rearrangement uses TRBV27 and TRBJ2-5; TRBD1 aligns across 7 bases. Germline V gene sequence: CDR1 MNHEY, CDR2 SMNVEV (reference sequence). V shed 5 bases, J shed 1 base, and the junction held 13 bases outside the gene matches. This CDR3 is 17 amino acids long. CDR3 sequence reads: CASSLTGVNPFQETQYF. For the CDR3, the DNA is TGTGCCAGCAGTCTCACAGGGGTTAACCCCTTCCAAGAGACCCAGTACTTC.

V and J are TRBV27 and TRBJ2-7; 8 bases map to TRBD2. Trimming at V came to 2 bases and at J to 2 bases, leaving 5 bases not matched to a gene. In germline, CDR1 is MNHEY, CDR2 SMNVEV (reference sequence). CDR3 size: 15 residues. CDR3 nucleotides: TGTGCCAGCAGTTTAAGCGGGGGACTACCCTACGAGCAGTACTTC. Amino acids: CASSLSGGLPYEQYF.

The CDR3 nucleotides are TGTGCCAGCAGCGCGGGACTAGCGAACTACGAGCAGTACTTC. Residues: CASSAGLANYEQYF. The chain uses TRBV9 and TRBJ2-7, with TRBD2 identical over 10 bases. The CDR3 contains 14 residues. The junction had 3 bases not matched to a gene; V was cut back by 3 bases and J by 3 bases. Germline lookup yields CDR1 SGDLS and CDR2 YYNGEE. The complete variable domain, with remaining parts taken from reference TRBV9 and TRBJ2-7, reads DSGVTQTPKHLITATGQRVTLRCSPRSGDLSVYWYQQSLDQGLQFLIQYYNGEERAKGNILERFSAQQFPDLHSELNLSSLELGDSALYFCASSAGLANYEQYFGPGTRLTVT.

This chain joins TRBV5-4 and TRBJ1-4, with TRBD1 matching 8 bases. The length of the CDR3 is 17 residues. Germline V gene data show CDR1 as SGHNT and CDR2 as YYREEE (reference sequence). J lost 10 bases, V lost 4 bases, and 18 bases had no gene match. The CDR3 nucleotides are TGTGCCAGCAGCACGTCCGGGACAGGAAGACGAGTTGGAAAACTGTTTTTT. Its protein is CASSTSGTGRRVGKLFF.

The CDR3 is CASSLPGVEQYF. CDR3 bases: TGTGCCAGCAGCTTGCCAGGGGTCGAGCAGTACTTC. V is TRBV5-8 and J is TRBJ2-7, with D tentatively TRBD1 (6 bases). V lost 1 base, J lost 6 bases, and 8 bases lay in between. This CDR3 has 12 amino acids. CDR1 is SGHTS and CDR2 is YDEGEE in the germline V gene. Supplemented by reference TRBV5-8 and TRBJ2-7, the full variable domain reads EAGVTQSPTHLIKTRGQQATLRCSPISGHTSVYWYQQALGLGLQFLLWYDEGEERNRGNFPPRFSGRQFPNYSSELNVNALELEDSALYLCASSLPGVEQYFGPGTRLTVT.

The rearrangement uses TRBV23-1 and TRBJ1-5; D gene unclear. TRBV23-1 belongs to the ORF category, with a function that is uncertain. Between the trimmed V and J ends, which lost 7 bases and 0 bases, there was a span of 7 bases. CDR3 size: 13 residues. This chain's CDR3 is CASIVGSNQPQHF. The DNA for the CDR3 is TGCGCCAGCATAGTTGGTAGCAATCAGCCCCAGCATTTT.

This clone occurred a few times. The gene calls are TRBV10-3 and TRBJ2-2; no clear D. The CDR3 runs 14 residues. V gave up 4 bases and J gave up 0 bases, with 6 bases separating them. Looked up from germline, CDR1 is ENHRY and CDR2 is SYGVKD. The CDR3 loop is CAISAVPNTGELFF. Here the CDR3 DNA reads TGTGCCATCAGTGCGGTCCCGAACACCGGGGAGCTGTTTTTT.